This entry is about one T cell receptor beta chain. The clone's antigen remains unknown. The record has no base qualities; no much larger clone is one base away. Clipping removes 3 bases from V and 4 bases from J, with 10 as the unmatched junction base count. CDR1 and CDR2 were assigned from the germline V gene as MDHEN and SYDVKM. The CDR3 numbers 16 residues from cysteine through phenylalanine. The only DNA kept is the CDR3, 48 bases in frame from the first base. This record comes from a study of cytomegalovirus exposure and HLA in healthy donors (TCRdb year 2017). Looking at the study overall: In an earlier analysis of several hundred of the donors, 276 Gb of sequence data and some 100 million unique TCR beta sequences from about 179 million T cells were reported. In the later analysis, no new phenotypic data were used to find candidate immune exposures; instead, reliance was placed on TCR beta sequences and their occurrence across donors. To predict cytomegalovirus infection status, the study brought together high-throughput TCR immunosequencing, statistical association of individual TCRs with disease status, and machine learning. An earlier analysis of several hundred of the donors used high-throughput TCR beta sequencing to judge whether each TCR beta V gene segment behaved as functional or pseudogenic. The genetic ancestry cluster associated with self-reported Caucasian donors included around four fifths of the approximately 430 genotyped donors. All discovery cohort repertoires had been generated using a single sequencing platform. To study patterns of TCR occurrence, a later analysis re-analyzed previously published TCR beta repertoires from 600 to 750 donors and added high-resolution HLA genotyping. Donor age, sex, ethnicity and CMV serostatus were collected together with the repertoire data. On average, around 200,000 unique TCR beta nucleotide sequences were sequenced per donor among fewer than 500 genotyped donors of the cohort, with approximately 18% of those sequences being non-productive. The study was designed to test whether signatures of past pathogen exposure could be identified by cataloging public T cell receptors. Typing coverage varied by locus: roughly 620-640 donors for A, B, C, DRB1 and DQB1; approximately 500 for DQA1; more than 600 for DPA1; approximately 490 for DPB1. Genome-wide SNP genotypes for about 65% of the roughly 670 donors were used in a later genetic analysis, which treated that subset as a discovery cohort. Several DR-DQ haplotypes were handled as single units for association and clustering, since linkage in the cohort was strong. The study profiled the T cell repertoires of under 700 subjects by immunosequencing and related them to cytomegalovirus serostatus. An early release that covered around 590 HLA-typed donors contained approximately 300 gigabases of sequencing data and tens of millions of unique TCR sequences. Along with the approximately 700-subject first cohort, a separate validation cohort of over 90 different subjects was used. Both class I and class II loci were covered by HLA typing, at four-digit resolution. Findings and caveats that apply to the study as a whole: Cytomegalovirus status was reported to be diagnosed by the classifier with high specificity and sensitivity in both the original and validation cohorts. In a later analysis, HLA-associated TCR beta chains were found to be more clonally expanded and to have lower generation probabilities than equally common non-associated chains. A further reported finding was that TCR beta sequences accurately predicted the HLA-A and HLA-B alleles for most subjects in the first cohort. A later analysis reported that several top co-occurrence clusters appeared linked to parvovirus B19, influenza, CMV and Epstein-Barr virus. Strong co-occurrence of HLA alleles, especially DR and DQ, made assigning TCR associations to individual alleles difficult. Most TCR sequences were observed very rarely across donors, whereas some public TCRs were present in many individuals. The cohort was sequenced for TCR beta chains only, and without alpha or paired-chain data the features that could be detected were limited. According to a later genetic analysis, donors in an Asian-associated ancestry cluster had fewer N-insertions in productive TCRs than the roughly 670-donor mean. A later genetic analysis associated a missense DCLRE1C variant with V-gene and J-gene trimming of TCR beta chains, and an independent cohort replicated the association. Broadly in line with IMGT annotations, most TCR beta V segments showed up in productive rearrangements about 90% or about 30% of the time in an earlier analysis of approximately 600 of the donors. A cluster of highly shared sequence variants was judged likely to be a technical artifact of the sequencing pipeline. Correlated functional status among segregating V segments might reflect linkage disequilibrium, but an unknown experimental factor could not be ruled out. A few of the identified cytomegalovirus-associated TCR beta chains were confirmed in vitro to be specific for cytomegalovirus antigens. Because some donors lacked HLA typing at each locus, the association tests relied only on the typed subset. In a later analysis, most CMV-associated TCR beta chains were found to appear HLA-restricted, with HLA associations seemingly driven largely by CMV exposure. A total of about 150 TCR beta chains were listed by the study as associated with cytomegalovirus. Some IMGT-functional V segments, including TRBV6-2 and TRBV6-3, could not be told apart with the 87-base-pair reads, so those segments were excluded. A later analysis found that TCR association rates varied across HLA loci, with DRB1 alleles showing the most associated TCRs and HLA-C alleles the fewest. The presence/absence analyses assumed that sequencing depth was roughly uniform across donors, and that assumption may not be true. The earlier analysis of a few hundred of the donors excluded approximately 15 rarely observed V segments, including chromosome 9 orphons, because counts were too low. CMV serostatus was the only immune exposure information available for the cohort. A later analysis associated about 18,000 TCR beta sequences with specific HLA alleles at a false discovery rate of 0.05. According to the authors, the approach could potentially be generalized to other disease states and immunological phenotypes.

The cohort comprised fewer than 700 healthy bone marrow donors. All cohort members were sampled while nominally healthy, although unrecorded immune exposures were likely present. The donor tested CMV seronegative, placing the donor among the 350 or so seronegative members of the cohort. Each donor provided a peripheral blood sample, and peripheral blood mononuclear cells were used for TCR beta sequencing. Genomic DNA was extracted from the blood cell samples with the Qiagen DNeasy Blood Extraction Kit. Libraries were constructed by the immunoSEQ multiplex PCR assay. For the multiplex PCR, a mixture combining 60 forward primers for TCR Vbeta segments and 13 reverse primers for TCR Jbeta segments was used. The CDR3 region of rearranged TCR beta genes was amplified from genomic DNA with a multiplex PCR assay. On the Illumina HiSeq System, the amplified TCR beta libraries were sequenced as 87-base-pair reads. Processing in the source paper ran as follows. A later analysis counted approximately 76 million unique TCR beta chains across the approximately 700 repertoires, and 10 million to 12 million of these chains were shared by at least two donors. Raw reads were error-corrected and collapsed into unique sequences by a nearest-neighbor algorithm in which closely related sequences were merged to remove PCR and sequencing errors. CDR3 sequences were aligned to IMGT reference sequences to assign V, D and J gene segments. For a sequence to be retained, a match of at least six nucleotides was required to both a V gene segment and a J gene segment. Rearrangements were classified as productive when the CDR3 lacked stop codons and remained in frame with V and J, and all other rearrangements were classified as non-productive. Following IMGT convention, CDR3 was defined as the stretch from the second conserved V-encoded cysteine up to the conserved J-encoded phenylalanine. Sequences without an unambiguous match to a single V gene segment were excluded from the earlier analysis of several hundred of the donors. In an earlier analysis of approximately 590 of the donors, V segments were called functional above 56.7% productive rearrangements and were called segregating when the between-donor standard deviation exceeded 5%. A statistical classification framework was developed to diagnose cytomegalovirus status using the catalog of TCR beta chain sequences. In a later analysis, TCR nucleotide sequences were compared against IMGT/GENE-DB human TR gene sequences so that V and J genes could be assigned. Using the TCRdist pipeline, a later analysis assigned CDR3 sequences along with most-parsimonious VDJ recombination scenarios. A later analysis defined each TCR beta chain by its CDR3 amino acid sequence plus V-gene family, and excluded reads lacking a unique V-gene family. In a later analysis, approximately 640 highly shared, low-generation-probability nucleotide sequences were removed to address suspected cross-contamination and a sequencing artifact. For each public chain, a later analysis derived a clonal expansion index from normalized ranks of inferred template counts within each repertoire. A later analysis computed generation probabilities with a VDJ recombination model fitted to out-of-frame rearrangements, and checked the results against IGoR. A later analysis scored TCR-TCR, TCR-HLA and TCR-CMV co-occurrence with hypergeometric tests, applying a repertoire-size bias correction to TCR pairs. False discovery rates were estimated in a later analysis by permuting HLA or CMV assignments 20 times. In a later analysis, co-occurring TCRs were grouped using DBSCAN, and TCRdist sequence similarity was added for clustering within HLA-allele-positive subsets. Repertoires with fewer than 30,000 or more than 120,000 public chains were left out of co-occurrence clustering, as were five repertoires with anomalous nucleotide sharing. TCRdb mirrors the immuneACCESS table, restricted to in-frame sequences. Some clones are absent from its copies; in checked studies, under half trace to an unresolved V gene, and the reason for the others is unknown. The DNA was the basis for D and trimming; V, J and clone size are from that table. The sample table holds 180,000 or so clones, of which roughly 80% were seen once. Around 0.8% of the sample is in the top ten clones.

The chain is encoded by TRBV28 joined to TRBJ2-7; 9 central nucleotides agree with TRBD1. What was sequenced was PBMCs. The clonotype originates from a woman aged 18-29 years in good health and CMV-seronegative. The CDR3 is CASSFLPEGQGYEQYF. The DNA is TGTGCCAGCAGTTTCCTCCCTGAGGGACAGGGATACGAGCAGTACTTC.